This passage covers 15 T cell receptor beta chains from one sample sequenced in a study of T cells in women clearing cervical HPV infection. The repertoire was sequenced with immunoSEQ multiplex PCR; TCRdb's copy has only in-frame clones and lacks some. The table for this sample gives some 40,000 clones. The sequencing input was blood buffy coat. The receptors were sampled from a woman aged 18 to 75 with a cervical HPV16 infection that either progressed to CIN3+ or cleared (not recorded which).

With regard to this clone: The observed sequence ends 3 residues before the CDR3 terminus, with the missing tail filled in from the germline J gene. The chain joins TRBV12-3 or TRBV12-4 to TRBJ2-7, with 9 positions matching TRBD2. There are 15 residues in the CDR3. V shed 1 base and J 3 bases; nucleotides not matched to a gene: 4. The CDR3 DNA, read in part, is TGTGCCAGCAGTTTAGGGGGGCGGGAGGGCTACGAG. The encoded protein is CASSLGGREGYE. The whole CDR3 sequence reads CASSLGGREGYEQYF.

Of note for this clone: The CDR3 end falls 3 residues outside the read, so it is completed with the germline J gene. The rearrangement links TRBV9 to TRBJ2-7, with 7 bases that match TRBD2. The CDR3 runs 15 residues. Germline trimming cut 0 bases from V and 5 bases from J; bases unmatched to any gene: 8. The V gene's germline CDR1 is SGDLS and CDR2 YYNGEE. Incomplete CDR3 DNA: TGTGCCAGCAGCGTAGCTGGCGGGAGTGGCAACGAG. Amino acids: CASSVAGGSGNE. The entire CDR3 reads CASSVAGGSGNEQYF.

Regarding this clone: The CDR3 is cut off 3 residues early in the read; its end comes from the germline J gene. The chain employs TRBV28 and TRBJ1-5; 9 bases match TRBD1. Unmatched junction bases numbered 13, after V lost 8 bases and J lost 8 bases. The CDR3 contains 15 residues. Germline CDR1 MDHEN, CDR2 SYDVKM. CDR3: CASAPGQGRVKPQHF. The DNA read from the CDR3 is TGTGCCAGCGCCCCGGGACAGGGCCGGGTAAAGCCC. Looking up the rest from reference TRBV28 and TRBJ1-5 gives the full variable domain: DVKVTQSSRYLVKRTGEKVFLECVQDMDHENMFWYRQDPGLGLRLIYFSYDVKMKEKGDIPEGYSVSREKKERFSLILESASTNQTSMYLCASAPGQGRVKPQHFGDGTRLSIL.

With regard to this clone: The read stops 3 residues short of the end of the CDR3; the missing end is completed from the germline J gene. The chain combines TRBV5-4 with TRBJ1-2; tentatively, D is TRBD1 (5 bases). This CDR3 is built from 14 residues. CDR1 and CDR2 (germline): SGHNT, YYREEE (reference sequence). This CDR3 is CASSLQGSTDTYTF. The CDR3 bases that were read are TGTGCCAGCAGCCTGCAGGGAAGCACAGATACC. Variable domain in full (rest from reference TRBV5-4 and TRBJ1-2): ETGVTQSPTHLIKTRGQQVTLRCSSQSGHNTVSWYQQALGQGPQFIFQYYREEENGRGNFPPRFSGLQFPNYSSELNVNALELDDSALYLCASSLQGSTDTYTFGSGTRLTVV.

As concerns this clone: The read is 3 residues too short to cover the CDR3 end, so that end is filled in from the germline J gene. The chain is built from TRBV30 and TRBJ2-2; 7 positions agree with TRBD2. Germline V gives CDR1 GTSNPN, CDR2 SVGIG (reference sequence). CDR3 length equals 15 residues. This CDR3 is CAWGIRRDYNSPLFF. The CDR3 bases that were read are TGTGCCTGGGGGATCCGGAGGGACTATAATTCACCG.

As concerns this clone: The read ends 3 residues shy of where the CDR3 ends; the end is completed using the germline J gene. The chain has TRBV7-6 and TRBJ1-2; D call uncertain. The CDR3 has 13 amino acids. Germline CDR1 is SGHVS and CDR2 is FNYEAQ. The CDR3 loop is CASSPTFRGCYTF. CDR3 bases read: TGTGCCAGCAGCCCCACTTTCCGGGGTTGC.

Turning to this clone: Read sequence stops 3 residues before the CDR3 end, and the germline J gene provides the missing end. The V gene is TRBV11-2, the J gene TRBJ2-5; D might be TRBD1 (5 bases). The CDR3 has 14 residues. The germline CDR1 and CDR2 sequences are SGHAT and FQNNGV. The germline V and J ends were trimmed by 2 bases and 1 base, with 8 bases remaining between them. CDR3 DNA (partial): TGTGCCAGCAGCTTATACGACAGCCAAGAGACC. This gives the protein CASSLYDSQET. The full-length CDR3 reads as CASSLYDSQETQYF.

The CDR3: CASRRTGLNSPLHF. CDR3 DNA, as far as it was read: TGTGCCAGTCGCAGGACAGGGCTTAATTCACCC. The chain uses TRBV25-1 and TRBJ1-6, with 8 bases lining up with TRBD1. The read falls 3 residues short of the CDR3 end, and the missing part is taken from the germline J gene. After removal of 9 bases from V and 6 bases from J, the junction contained 7 bases not matched to a gene. Per the germline V gene, CDR1 is MGHDK and CDR2 is SYGVNS. This CDR3 has 14 residues.

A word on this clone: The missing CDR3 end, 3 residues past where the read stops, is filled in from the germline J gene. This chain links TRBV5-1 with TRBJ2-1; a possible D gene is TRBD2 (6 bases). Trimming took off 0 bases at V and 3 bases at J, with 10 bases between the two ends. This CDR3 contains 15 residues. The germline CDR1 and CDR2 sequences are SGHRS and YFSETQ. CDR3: CASSLGLASYNEQFF. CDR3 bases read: TGCGCCAGCAGCTTGGGGCTAGCGAGCTACAATGAG.

The CDR3 region is CATLRGRVSTSSYNEQFF. CDR3 bases read: TGTGCCACCCTGAGGGGGCGGGTATCTACAAGCTCCTACAATGAG. V usage is TRBV2 and J usage is TRBJ2-1, with 7 positions matching TRBD1. The read ends 3 residues shy of where the CDR3 ends; the end is completed using the germline J gene. The junction had 18 bases not matched to a gene; V was cut back by 10 bases and J by 0 bases. Germline values: CDR1 SNHLY, CDR2 FYNNEI. This CDR3 has 18 residues. The whole variable domain, filled in from reference TRBV2 and TRBJ2-1, reads EPEVTQTPSHQVTQMGQEVILRCVPISNHLYFYWYRQILGQKVEFLVSFYNNEISEKSEIFDDQFSVERPDGSNFTLKIRSTKLEDSAMYFCATLRGRVSTSSYNEQFFGPGTRLTVL.

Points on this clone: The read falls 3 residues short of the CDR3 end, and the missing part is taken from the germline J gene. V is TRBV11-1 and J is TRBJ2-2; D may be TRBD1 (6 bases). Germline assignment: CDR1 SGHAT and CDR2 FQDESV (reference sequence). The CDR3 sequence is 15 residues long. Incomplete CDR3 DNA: TGTGCCAGCAGCCGAGGGGTTGTGGGGGCCAACGTG. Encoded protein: CASSRGVVGANV. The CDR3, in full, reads CASSRGVVGANVLFF. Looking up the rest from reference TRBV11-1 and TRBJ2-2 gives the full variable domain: EAEVAQSPRYKITEKSQAVAFWCDPISGHATLYWYRQILGQGPELLVQFQDESVVDDSQLPKDRFSAERLKGVDSTLKIQPAELGDSAMYLCASSRGVVGANVLFFGEGSRLTVL.

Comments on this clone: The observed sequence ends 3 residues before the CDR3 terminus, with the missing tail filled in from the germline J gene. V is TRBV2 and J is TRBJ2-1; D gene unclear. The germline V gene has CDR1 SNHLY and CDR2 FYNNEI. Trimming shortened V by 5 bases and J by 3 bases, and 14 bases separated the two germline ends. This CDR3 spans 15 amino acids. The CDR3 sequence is CASSSAGPLYNEQFF. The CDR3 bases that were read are TGTGCCAGCAGTTCAGCAGGCCCTCTCTACAATGAG.

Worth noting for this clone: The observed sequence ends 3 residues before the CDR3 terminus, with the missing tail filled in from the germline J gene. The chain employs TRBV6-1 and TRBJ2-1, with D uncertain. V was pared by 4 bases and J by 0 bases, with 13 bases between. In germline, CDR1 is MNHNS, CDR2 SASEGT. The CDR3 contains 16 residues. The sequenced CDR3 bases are TGTGCCAGCAGTGGAACTTCCTCGAGCTCCTACAATGAG. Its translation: CASSGTSSSSYNE. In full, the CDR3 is CASSGTSSSSYNEQFF.

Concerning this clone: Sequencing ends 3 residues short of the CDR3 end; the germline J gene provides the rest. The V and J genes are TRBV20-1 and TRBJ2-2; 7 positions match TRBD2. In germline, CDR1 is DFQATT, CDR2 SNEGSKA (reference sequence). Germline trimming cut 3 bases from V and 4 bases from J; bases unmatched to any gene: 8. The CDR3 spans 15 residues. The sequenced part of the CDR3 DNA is TGCAGTGCTAGTAAGGCGGGAGCCGGCACCGGGGAG. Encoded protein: CSASKAGAGTGE. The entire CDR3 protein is CSASKAGAGTGELFF.

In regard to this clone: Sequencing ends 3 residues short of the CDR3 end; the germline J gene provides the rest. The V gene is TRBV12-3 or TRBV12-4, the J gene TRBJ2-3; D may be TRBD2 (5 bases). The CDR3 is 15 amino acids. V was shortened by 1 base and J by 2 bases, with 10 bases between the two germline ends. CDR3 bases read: TGTGCCAGCAGTTTAGAAAGCGGACTCACAGATACG. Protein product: CASSLESGLTDT. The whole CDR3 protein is CASSLESGLTDTQYF.